A single sample is the source of the 19 T cell receptor beta chains below, sequenced in a study of shared clonotypes between healthy human individuals. Sequenced by immunoSEQ multiplex PCR; TCRdb stores in-frame clones only, minus some. The table records roughly 1,100,000 clones, approximately 70% of them present only once. Sequenced input: memory CD4+ T cells sorted from blood. Subset defined: CD45RA-negative fraction. The receptors come from a man aged 18 to 30 in good health.

CDR3: CASSLSSSYNSPLHF. The CDR3 DNA reads as TGTGCCAGCAGTTTATCCAGCTCCTATAATTCACCCCTCCACTTT. The chain links TRBV27 to TRBJ1-6; D call uncertain. The V gene's germline CDR1 is MNHEY and CDR2 SMNVEV (reference sequence). The CDR3 covers 15 residues. Trimming took off 0 bases at V and 0 bases at J, with 3 bases between the two ends.

This clone was found a few times. The chain couples TRBV7-2 to TRBJ1-1; D not resolved. The ends were cut back, 5 bases at V and 0 bases at J, with 10 bases in the middle. The V gene's germline CDR1 is SGHTA and CDR2 FQGNSA. The CDR3 contains 14 residues. The CDR3 DNA reads TGTGCCAGCAGCCGGGGAGGAATGAACACTGAAGCTTTCTTT. Its translation is CASSRGGMNTEAFF. The entire variable domain, with the rest obtained from reference TRBV7-2 and TRBJ1-1, is as follows: GAGVSQSPSNKVTEKGKDVELRCDPISGHTALYWYRQSLGQGLEFLIYFQGNSAPDKSGLPSDRFSAERTGGSVSTLTIQRTQQEDSAVYLCASSRGGMNTEAFFGQGTRLTVV.

The J gene is TRBJ1-6, the V gene TRBV9; D ambiguous. The CDR3 has 14 amino acids. V gave up 2 bases and J gave up 7 bases, with 10 bases separating them. Germline lookup yields CDR1 SGDLS and CDR2 YYNGEE. The CDR3: CASSVLLGNSPLHF. DNA of the CDR3: TGTGCCAGCAGCGTCCTATTGGGGAATTCACCCCTCCACTTT.

The chain is built from TRBV1 and TRBJ2-7; the table's D call TRBD1 went unverified against the DNA. TRBV1 is recorded as a pseudogene. This CDR3 has 14 amino acids. The CDR3: CTSSPGHAAYEQYF. The CDR3 DNA sequence: TGCACCAGCAGCCCAGGACACGCCGCCTACGAGCAGTACTTC.

This clone was counted at least ten times. The chain has TRBV29-1 and TRBJ2-7; 7 bases are shared with TRBD1. CDR1 and CDR2 (germline): SQVTM, ANQGSEA. The junction had 6 bases not matched to a gene; V was cut back by 7 bases and J by 3 bases. This CDR3 is 12 amino acids long. CDR3 DNA sequence: TGCAGCGGGCTGGGACAGAGCTACGAGCAGTACTTC. This sequence encodes CSGLGQSYEQYF.

This rearrangement joins TRBV2 to TRBJ1-5, with 7 bases identical to TRBD1. The CDR3 is 18 residues long. From germline, CDR1 is SNHLY and CDR2 FYNNEI. V lost 8 bases to trimming and J lost 2 bases; unmatched junction nucleotides: 18. The CDR3 here is CASSGSLGQHFGNQPQHF. CDR3 nucleotide sequence: TGTGCCAGCTCTGGTAGTTTGGGACAGCATTTCGGCAATCAGCCCCAGCATTTT.

This chain joins TRBV7-2 and TRBJ2-3, with 10 bases identical to TRBD1. J was trimmed by 3 bases and V by 5 bases; bases with no gene match: 5. This CDR3 is 15 amino acids long. Germline V CDR1 and CDR2: SGHTA, FQGNSA. CDR3 in amino acids: CASSLRQGATDTQYF. CDR3 bases: TGTGCCAGCAGCCTTAGACAGGGGGCGACAGATACGCAGTATTTT. The full variable domain, its missing parts supplied by reference TRBV7-2 and TRBJ2-3, is GAGVSQSPSNKVTEKGKDVELRCDPISGHTALYWYRQSLGQGLEFLIYFQGNSAPDKSGLPSDRFSAERTGGSVSTLTIQRTQQEDSAVYLCASSLRQGATDTQYFGPGTRLTVL.

This clone was counted between two and nine times. V gene TRBV5-6 combines with J gene TRBJ1-2; D is unresolved. CDR1 and CDR2 from the germline V gene are SGHDT and YYEEEE. The CDR3 extends over 12 amino acids. Trimming removed 2 bases at V and 7 bases at J, with 9 bases between. The CDR3 DNA is TGTGCCAGCAGCTTTAAGAGGGTTGGCTACACCTTC. This translates into CASSFKRVGYTF.

Concerning this clone: Other nucleotide sequences from this sample produce the same CDR3. The J gene is TRBJ2-5, the V gene TRBV10-3, with D uncertain. CDR1 is ENHRY, CDR2 SYGVKD, per germline. Trimming cost V 0 bases and J 5 bases, with 4 bases left between them. CDR3 length equals 12 residues. The CDR3, as DNA: TGTGCCATCAGTGAGTCGAGTGAGACCCAGTACTTC. It yields the protein CAISESSETQYF.

J is TRBJ2-1 and V is TRBV29-1; weak D call: TRBD1 (5 bases). V lost 6 bases to trimming and J lost 11 bases, with 14 bases between them. The CDR3 is 11 amino acids. Germline CDR1 and CDR2: SQVTM and ANQGSEA. CDR3 DNA sequence: TGCAGCGTCCTGGACACCCCCCAGCAGTTCTTC. As protein: CSVLDTPQQFF.

This clone was observed a handful of times. V gene TRBV5-4 combines with J gene TRBJ1-5; TRBD1 might be the D (5 bases). CDR3 length: 14 amino acids. CDR1 and CDR2 (germline): SGHNT, YYREEE (reference sequence). V was trimmed by 0 bases and J by 6 bases, leaving 10 bases between them. The CDR3 region has the DNA TGTGCCAGCAGCTTGGAAGGGGCTGCTCAGCCCCAGCATTTT. Its protein is CASSLEGAAQPQHF. Based on the CDR3 plus reference TRBV5-4 and TRBJ1-5, the full variable domain is ETGVTQSPTHLIKTRGQQVTLRCSSQSGHNTVSWYQQALGQGPQFIFQYYREEENGRGNFPPRFSGLQFPNYSSELNVNALELDDSALYLCASSLEGAAQPQHFGDGTRLSIL.

The chain couples TRBV18 to TRBJ2-7, with 7 positions matching TRBD2. The ends lost 3 bases at V and 2 bases at J; junction bases unmatched: 7. Germline V CDR1 and CDR2: KGHSH, LQKENI. There are 15 residues in the CDR3. The CDR3 DNA follows: TGTGCCAGCTCACCTACTACTAGCGTGACCTACGAGCAGTACTTC. Its translation: CASSPTTSVTYEQYF.

The V and J genes are TRBV7-5 and TRBJ2-4; TRBD1, as called in the table, went unchecked against the DNA. TRBV7-5 is tagged as a pseudogene. The CDR3 sequence is 13 residues long. CDR3: CARSSGGLHIQYF. Here the CDR3 DNA reads TGTGCCAGAAGTTCAGGGGGGTTGCACATTCAGTACTTC.

The sample holds a few counts of this clone. The chain combines TRBV2 with TRBJ2-1; D ambiguous. CDR3 length: 14 amino acids. Germline loops: CDR1 SNHLY, CDR2 FYNNEI. V was trimmed by 5 bases and J by 0 bases, leaving 8 bases between them. CDR3 nucleotides: TGTGCCAGCAGTCCCCATAGCTCCTACAATGAGCAGTTCTTC. This translates into CASSPHSSYNEQFF.

This clone was seen only once. The chain uses TRBV6-1 and TRBJ1-2, with 10 bases identical to TRBD1. Germline CDR1 and CDR2: MNHNS and SASEGT. With V trimmed by 6 bases and J by 4 bases, 5 bases remained unmatched. The CDR3 has 14 residues. The CDR3 sequence is CASSWTGGIYGYTF. CDR3 in DNA: TGTGCCAGCAGCTGGACAGGGGGGATCTATGGCTACACCTTC.

The rearrangement joins TRBV4-3 to TRBJ2-2; D not certain. Per germline, CDR1 LGHNA and CDR2 YSLEER. Trimming took off 0 bases at V and 7 bases at J, with 15 bases between the two ends. The CDR3 contains 16 residues. The DNA of the CDR3 is TGCGCCAGCAGCCAAGAAAATAGGCGATTGGACGGGGAGCTGTTTTTT. It is translated as CASSQENRRLDGELFF.

This rearrangement joins TRBV5-5 to TRBJ1-2; D uncertain. V was pared by 0 bases and J by 4 bases, with 10 bases between. The CDR3 spans 14 residues. Looked up from germline, CDR1 is SGHKS and CDR2 is YYEKEE (reference sequence). CDR3 protein: CASSLVEGSYGYTF. CDR3 nucleotides: TGTGCCAGCAGCTTGGTGGAGGGTTCCTATGGCTACACCTTC.

The chain carries TRBV6-5 and TRBJ1-2; D may be TRBD1 (5 bases). The CDR3 totals 13 residues. Trimming removed 2 bases at V and 4 bases at J, with 8 bases between. CDR1 and CDR2 (germline): MNHEY, SVGAGI. This CDR3 is CASSYRQSYGYTF. CDR3 nucleotides: TGTGCCAGCAGTTACCGACAGAGCTATGGCTACACCTTC.

This clone was found many times. J is TRBJ1-1 and V is TRBV7-9; perhaps TRBD1 as D (5 bases). Per germline, CDR1 SEHNR and CDR2 FQNEAQ (reference sequence). This CDR3 region has 16 residues. Trimming stripped 5 bases from V and 4 bases from J, with 20 bases between. CDR3 amino acids: CASSPGSDKGGTEAFF. Written as DNA, the CDR3 is TGTGCCAGCAGCCCAGGGTCGGACAAAGGCGGCACTGAAGCTTTCTTT.